These 6 T cell receptor beta chains originate from one sample sequenced in a study of cytomegalovirus exposure and HLA in healthy donors. The PCR ran on 60 Vbeta and 13 Jbeta primers. Sequenced by immunoSEQ multiplex PCR; TCRdb stores in-frame clones only, minus some. The sample lists about 110,000 clones, around 88% occurring once. The sequenced material came from PBMCs. The origin of the receptors is a middle-aged man in good health and CMV-seronegative.

The gene calls are TRBV27 and TRBJ1-6, with 7 bases that match TRBD1. J lost 8 bases, V lost 6 bases, and 10 bases had no gene match. The CDR3 extends over 15 amino acids. Germline values: CDR1 MNHEY, CDR2 SMNVEV (reference sequence). The CDR3 DNA reads TGTGCCAGCAGCTCCCCCGGGACAGAGGATTCACCCCTCCACTTT. Translating it yields CASSSPGTEDSPLHF.

J is TRBJ1-3 and V is TRBV5-1; no clear D. The germline V and J ends were trimmed by 0 bases and 0 bases, with 13 bases remaining between them. The germline V gene has CDR1 SGHRS and CDR2 YFSETQ. The length of the CDR3 is 17 residues. The CDR3 loop is CASSLADTGNSGNTIYF. CDR3 nucleotide sequence: TGCGCCAGCAGCTTGGCCGATACGGGAAACTCTGGAAACACCATATATTTT.

The chain is built from TRBV6-6 and TRBJ2-5, with D maybe TRBD1 (5 bases). Per germline, CDR1 MNHNY and CDR2 SVGAGI (reference sequence). This CDR3 region has 14 residues. Trimming cost V 0 bases and J 5 bases, with 10 bases left between them. The CDR3 nucleotides are TGTGCCAGCAGTTACTCGAGACAGACGGAGACCCAGTACTTC. It specifies CASSYSRQTETQYF.

The table lists this clone with a count of one. V usage is TRBV4-2 and J usage is TRBJ2-5, with a weak D call TRBD1 (6 bases). The V gene's germline CDR1 is LGHNA and CDR2 YNFKEQ. Between the trimmed V and J ends, which lost 1 base and 5 bases, there was a span of 11 bases. The CDR3 has 14 amino acids. This CDR3 is CASSQVPGDETQYF. Written as DNA, the CDR3 is TGTGCCAGCAGCCAAGTACCAGGGGACGAGACCCAGTACTTC.

The rearrangement uses TRBV5-4 and TRBJ1-1, with TRBD1 matching over 7 bases. The length of the CDR3 is 15 residues. CDR1 is SGHNT, CDR2 YYREEE, per germline (reference sequence). The trim removed 4 bases at V and 1 base at J, leaving 7 bases unmatched. CDR3 nucleotides: TGTGCCAGCAGCCCCGACAGGGAACCGAACACTGAAGCTTTCTTT. This encodes CASSPDREPNTEAFF.

The chain joins TRBV6-5 to TRBJ2-1; the match to TRBD2 covers 8 bases. Trimming at V came to 0 bases and at J to 4 bases, leaving 2 bases not matched to a gene. The CDR3 covers 15 residues. The germline V gene has CDR1 MNHEY and CDR2 SVGAGI. Written as DNA, the CDR3 is TGTGCCAGCAGTTACTCGGGGACTAGTTACAATGAGCAGTTCTTC. It specifies CASSYSGTSYNEQFF.